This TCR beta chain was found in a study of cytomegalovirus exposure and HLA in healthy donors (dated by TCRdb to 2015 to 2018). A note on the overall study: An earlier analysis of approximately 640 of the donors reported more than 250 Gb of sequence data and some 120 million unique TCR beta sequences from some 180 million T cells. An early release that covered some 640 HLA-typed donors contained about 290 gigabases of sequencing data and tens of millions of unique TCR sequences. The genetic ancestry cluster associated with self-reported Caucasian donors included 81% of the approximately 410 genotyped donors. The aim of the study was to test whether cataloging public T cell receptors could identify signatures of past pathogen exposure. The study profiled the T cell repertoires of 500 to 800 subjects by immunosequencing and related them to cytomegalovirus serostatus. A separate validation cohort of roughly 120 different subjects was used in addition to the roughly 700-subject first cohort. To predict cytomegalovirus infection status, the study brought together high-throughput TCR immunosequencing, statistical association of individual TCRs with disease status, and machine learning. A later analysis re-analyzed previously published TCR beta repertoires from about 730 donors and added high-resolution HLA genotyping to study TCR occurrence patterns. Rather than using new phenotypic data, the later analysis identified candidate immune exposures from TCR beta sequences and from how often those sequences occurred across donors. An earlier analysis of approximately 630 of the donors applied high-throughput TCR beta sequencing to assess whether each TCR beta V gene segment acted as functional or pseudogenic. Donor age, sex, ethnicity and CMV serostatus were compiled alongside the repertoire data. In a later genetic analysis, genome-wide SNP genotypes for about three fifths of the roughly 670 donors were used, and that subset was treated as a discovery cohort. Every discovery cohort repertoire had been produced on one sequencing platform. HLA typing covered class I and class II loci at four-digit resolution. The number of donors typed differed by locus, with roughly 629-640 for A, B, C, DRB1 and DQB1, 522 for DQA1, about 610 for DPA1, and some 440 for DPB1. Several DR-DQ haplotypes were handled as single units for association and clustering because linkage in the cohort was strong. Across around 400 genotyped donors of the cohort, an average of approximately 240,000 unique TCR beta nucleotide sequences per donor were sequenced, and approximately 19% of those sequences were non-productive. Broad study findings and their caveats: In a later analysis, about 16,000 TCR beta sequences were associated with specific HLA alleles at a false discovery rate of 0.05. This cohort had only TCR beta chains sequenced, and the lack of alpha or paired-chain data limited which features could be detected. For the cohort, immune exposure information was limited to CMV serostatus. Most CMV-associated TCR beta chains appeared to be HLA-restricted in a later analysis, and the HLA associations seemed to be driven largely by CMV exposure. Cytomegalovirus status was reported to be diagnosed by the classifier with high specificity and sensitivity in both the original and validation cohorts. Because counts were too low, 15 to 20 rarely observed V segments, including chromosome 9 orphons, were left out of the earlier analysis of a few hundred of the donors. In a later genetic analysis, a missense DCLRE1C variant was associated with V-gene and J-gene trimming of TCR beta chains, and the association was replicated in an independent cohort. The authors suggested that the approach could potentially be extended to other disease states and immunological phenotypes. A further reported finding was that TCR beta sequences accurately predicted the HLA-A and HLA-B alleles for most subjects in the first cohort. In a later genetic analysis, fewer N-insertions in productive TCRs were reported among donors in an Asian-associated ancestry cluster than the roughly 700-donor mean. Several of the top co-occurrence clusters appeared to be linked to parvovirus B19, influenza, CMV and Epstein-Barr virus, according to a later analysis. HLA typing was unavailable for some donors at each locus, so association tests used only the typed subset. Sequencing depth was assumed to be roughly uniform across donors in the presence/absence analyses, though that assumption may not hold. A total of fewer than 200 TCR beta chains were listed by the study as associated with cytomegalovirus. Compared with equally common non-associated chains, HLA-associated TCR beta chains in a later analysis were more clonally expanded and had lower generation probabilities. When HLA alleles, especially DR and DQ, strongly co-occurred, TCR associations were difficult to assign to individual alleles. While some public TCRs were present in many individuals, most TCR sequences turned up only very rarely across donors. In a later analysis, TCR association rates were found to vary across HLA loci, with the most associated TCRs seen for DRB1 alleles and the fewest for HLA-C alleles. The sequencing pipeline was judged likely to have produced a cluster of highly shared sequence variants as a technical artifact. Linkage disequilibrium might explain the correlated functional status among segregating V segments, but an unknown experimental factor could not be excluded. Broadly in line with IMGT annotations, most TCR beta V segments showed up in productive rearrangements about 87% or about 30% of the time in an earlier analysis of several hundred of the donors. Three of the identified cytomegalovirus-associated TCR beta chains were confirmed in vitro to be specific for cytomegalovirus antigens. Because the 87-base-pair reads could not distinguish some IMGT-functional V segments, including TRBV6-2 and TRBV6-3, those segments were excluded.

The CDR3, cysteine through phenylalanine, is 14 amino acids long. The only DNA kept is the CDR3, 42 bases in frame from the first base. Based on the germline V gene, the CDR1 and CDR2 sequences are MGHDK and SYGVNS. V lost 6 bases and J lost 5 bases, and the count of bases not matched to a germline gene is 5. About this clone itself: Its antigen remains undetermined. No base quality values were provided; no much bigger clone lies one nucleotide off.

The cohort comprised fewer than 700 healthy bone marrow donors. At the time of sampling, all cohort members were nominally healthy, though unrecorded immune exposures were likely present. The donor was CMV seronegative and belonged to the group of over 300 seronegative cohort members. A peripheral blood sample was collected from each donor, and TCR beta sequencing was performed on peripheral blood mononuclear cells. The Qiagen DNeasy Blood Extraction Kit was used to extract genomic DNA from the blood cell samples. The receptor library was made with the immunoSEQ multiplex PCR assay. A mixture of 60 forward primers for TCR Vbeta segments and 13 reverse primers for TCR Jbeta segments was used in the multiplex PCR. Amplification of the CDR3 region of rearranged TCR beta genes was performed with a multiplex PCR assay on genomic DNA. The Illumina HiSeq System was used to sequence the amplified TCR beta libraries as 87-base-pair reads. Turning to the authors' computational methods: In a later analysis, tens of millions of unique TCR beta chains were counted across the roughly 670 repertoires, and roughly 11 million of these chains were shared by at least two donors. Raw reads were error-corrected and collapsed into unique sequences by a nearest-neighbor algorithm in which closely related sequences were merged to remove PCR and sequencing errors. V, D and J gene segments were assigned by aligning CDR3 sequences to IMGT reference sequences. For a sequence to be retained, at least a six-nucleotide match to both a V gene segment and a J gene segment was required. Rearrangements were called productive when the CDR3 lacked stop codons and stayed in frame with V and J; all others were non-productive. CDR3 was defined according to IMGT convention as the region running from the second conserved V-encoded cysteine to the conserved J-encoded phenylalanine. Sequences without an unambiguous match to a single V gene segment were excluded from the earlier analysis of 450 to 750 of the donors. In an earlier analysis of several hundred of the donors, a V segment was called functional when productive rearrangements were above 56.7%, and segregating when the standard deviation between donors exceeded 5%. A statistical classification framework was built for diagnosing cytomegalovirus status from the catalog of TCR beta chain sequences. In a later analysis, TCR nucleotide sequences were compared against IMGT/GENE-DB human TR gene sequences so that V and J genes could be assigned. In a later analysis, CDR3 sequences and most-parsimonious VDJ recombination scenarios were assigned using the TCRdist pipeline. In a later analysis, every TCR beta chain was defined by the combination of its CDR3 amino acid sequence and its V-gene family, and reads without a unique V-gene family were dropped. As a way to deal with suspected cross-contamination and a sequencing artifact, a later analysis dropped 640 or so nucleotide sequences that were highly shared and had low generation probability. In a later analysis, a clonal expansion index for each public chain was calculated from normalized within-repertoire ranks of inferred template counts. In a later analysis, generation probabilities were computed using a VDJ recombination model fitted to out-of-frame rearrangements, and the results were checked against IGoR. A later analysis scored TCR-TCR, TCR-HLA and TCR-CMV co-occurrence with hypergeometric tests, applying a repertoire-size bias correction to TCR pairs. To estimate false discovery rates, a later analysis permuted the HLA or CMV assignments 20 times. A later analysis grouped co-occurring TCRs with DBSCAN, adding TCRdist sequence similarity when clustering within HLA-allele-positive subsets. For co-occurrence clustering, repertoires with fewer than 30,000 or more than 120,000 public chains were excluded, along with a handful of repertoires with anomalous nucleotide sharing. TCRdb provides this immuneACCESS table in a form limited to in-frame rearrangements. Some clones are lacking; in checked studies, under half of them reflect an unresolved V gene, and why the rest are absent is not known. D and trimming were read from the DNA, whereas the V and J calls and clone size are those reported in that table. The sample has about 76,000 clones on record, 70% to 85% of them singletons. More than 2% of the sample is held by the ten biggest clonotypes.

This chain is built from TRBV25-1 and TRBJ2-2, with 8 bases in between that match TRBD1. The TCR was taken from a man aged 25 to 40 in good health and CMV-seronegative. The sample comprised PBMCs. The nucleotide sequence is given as TGTGCCAGCAGAGGGACAGGCGAGACCGGGGAGCTGTTTTTT. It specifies CASRGTGETGELFF.